What follows are 12 T cell receptor beta chains derived from one specimen sequenced in a study of Ad26.COV2.S vaccination and SARS-CoV-2 variants. Treatment: roughly 19 received Ad26.COV2.S at low or high dose, single or two shots; roughly 5 received placebo; per-sample allocation not given. Collection of the samples took place on day 63 after the first injection of vaccine or placebo. The protocol was immunoSEQ multiplex PCR, while the TCRdb copy is restricted to in-frame clones and leaves out a portion. The table includes roughly 460,000 clones, 89% detected once. Sample: peripheral blood, taken in a trial of Ad26.COV2.S vaccine versus placebo. These receptors were obtained from a person aged 18-60 years who received the Ad26.COV2.S COVID-19 vaccine or a placebo.

The rearrangement uses TRBV14 and TRBJ2-1, with D perhaps TRBD1 (6 bases). This CDR3 contains 14 residues. Trimming shortened V by 2 bases and J by 6 bases, and 11 bases separated the two germline ends. Germline loops: CDR1 SGHDN, CDR2 FVKESK. The DNA of the CDR3 is TGTGCCAGCAGCCAACCCGGGACACCCAATGAGCAGTTCTTC. It encodes CASSQPGTPNEQFF. The full variable domain, rest sourced from reference TRBV14 and TRBJ2-1, is EAGVTQFPSHSVIEKGQTVTLRCDPISGHDNLYWYRRVMGKEIKFLLHFVKESKQDESGMPNNRFLAERTGGTYSTLKVQPAELEDSGVYFCASSQPGTPNEQFFGPGTRLTVL.

The J gene is TRBJ2-7, the V gene TRBV11-2; weak D call: TRBD2 (5 bases). Germline V gene data show CDR1 as SGHAT and CDR2 as FQNNGV. The CDR3 contains 14 residues. V was pared by 0 bases and J by 3 bases, with 9 bases between. This chain's CDR3 is CASSLEASSYEQYF. In DNA form, the CDR3 reads TGTGCCAGCAGCTTAGAGGCTAGCAGCTACGAGCAGTACTTC.

This sequence joins TRBV18 and TRBJ1-1; 8 nucleotides agree with TRBD1. This CDR3 spans 14 amino acids. Losses at the gene ends were 3 bases for V and 6 bases for J; bases not matched to a gene: 6. From germline, CDR1 is KGHSH and CDR2 LQKENI. CDR3 sequence reads: CASSPGQTGAEAFF. CDR3 coding DNA: TGTGCCAGCTCACCGGGACAGACAGGGGCTGAAGCTTTCTTT.

V is TRBV7-9 and J is TRBJ1-4; 8 bases are shared with TRBD1. The trim removed 6 bases at V and 3 bases at J, leaving 6 bases unmatched. The CDR3 is 15 amino acids. Looked up from germline, CDR1 is SEHNR and CDR2 is FQNEAQ (reference sequence). CDR3: CASRDRGAANEKLFF. Here the CDR3 DNA reads TGTGCCAGCAGAGACAGGGGAGCTGCTAATGAAAAACTGTTTTTT.

This clone showed up just once. The chain links TRBV7-9 to TRBJ1-2; 7 bases map to TRBD1. The germline V gene has CDR1 SEHNR and CDR2 FQNEAQ (reference sequence). The junction had 10 bases not matched to a gene; V was cut back by 5 bases and J by 4 bases. CDR3 length equals 15 residues. Written as DNA, the CDR3 is TGTGCCAGCAGCCCAAGGACAGGACTACTCTATGGCTACACCTTC. It translates to CASSPRTGLLYGYTF.

The chain links TRBV15 to TRBJ1-6; 7 bases are shared with TRBD1. The J segment lost 8 bases and the V segment lost 2 bases, leaving 9 bases of the junction unmatched. Germline V gives CDR1 LNHNV, CDR2 YYDKDF (reference sequence). The CDR3 extends over 16 amino acids. CDR3: CATSRSKTGWDSPLHF. Here the CDR3 DNA reads TGTGCCACCAGCAGATCAAAGACAGGGTGGGATTCACCCCTCCACTTT.

This clone was observed a handful of times. V usage is TRBV5-4 and J usage is TRBJ2-2; TRBD2 is a possible D gene (6 bases). From germline, CDR1 is SGHNT and CDR2 YYREEE (reference sequence). V was trimmed by 3 bases and J by 4 bases, leaving 16 bases between them. The CDR3 length is 16 residues. CDR3 in DNA: TGTGCCAGCAGCTCTACGGGAGATAGGGGCACCGGGGAGCTGTTTTTT. It yields the protein CASSSTGDRGTGELFF.

The chain is built from TRBV29-1 and TRBJ2-2; D assignment may be TRBD1 or TRBD2 (6 bases each). The CDR3 covers 13 residues. In germline, CDR1 is SQVTM, CDR2 ANQGSEA. Between the trimmed V and J ends, which lost 8 bases and 7 bases, there was a span of 17 bases. CDR3 residues: CSTGPGAGGELFF. The CDR3 bases are TGCAGCACGGGGCCGGGGGCCGGCGGGGAGCTGTTTTTT.

The CDR3: CASSPYQQGSGANVLTF. The CDR3 DNA reads TGTGCCAGCAGTCCCTACCAACAGGGATCTGGGGCCAACGTCCTGACTTTC. The chain recombines TRBV28 with TRBJ2-6, with D possibly matching TRBD1 (6 bases). CDR3 length: 17 residues. CDR1 and CDR2 (germline): MDHEN, SYDVKM. V gave up 5 bases and J gave up 1 base, with 15 bases separating them.

The chain couples TRBV10-3 to TRBJ1-5, with D hard to call. V gave up 3 bases and J gave up 0 bases, with 9 bases separating them. The germline V gene has CDR1 ENHRY and CDR2 SYGVKD. The length of the CDR3 is 15 residues. CDR3 sequence: CAISEGHLSNQPQHF. The CDR3 bases are TGTGCCATCAGTGAAGGCCACCTTAGCAATCAGCCCCAGCATTTT.

In this sample, this clone turned up once. One end of the junction does not line up with germline, which may come from a read error. This rearrangement joins TRBV30 to TRBJ1-5; 8 nucleotides match TRBD1. Germline V gene sequence: CDR1 GTSNPN, CDR2 SVGIG (reference sequence). The CDR3 runs to 13 residues. DNA of the CDR3: TGTGCCTGGAGCGCAGGGGGCAACCAGCCCCAGCATTTT. Protein product: CAWSAGGNQPQHF.

V gene TRBV30 combines with J gene TRBJ1-4; D remains unclear. The V and J ends lost 3 bases and 0 bases respectively, with 8 bases between them. The CDR3 has 14 residues. Germline values: CDR1 GTSNPN, CDR2 SVGIG (reference sequence). The CDR3 bases are TGTGCCTGGAGGGATCCGGCAACTAATGAAAAACTGTTTTTT. Translated: CAWRDPATNEKLFF.